These 29 T cell receptor beta chains share one sample of origin, sequenced in a study of CD8 T cells in Susac syndrome. The authors reverse transcribed roughly 0.5 to 1 ug RNA with random hexamers. TCRdb reanalysed the immunoSEQ multiplex PCR reads using MiXCR and keeps one entry per CDR3 protein. The sample holds approximately 190,000 distinct CDR3 sequences; more than 90% are singletons and the top ten take approximately 0.1%. Specimen: CD4+ T cells from PBMCs. The source of these receptors is a human donor with Susac syndrome.

The sample holds one count of this clonotype. The chain joins TRBV30 to TRBJ2-7; TRBD2 might be the D (7 bases). Trimming shortened V by 4 bases and J by 6 bases, and 22 bases separated the two germline ends. In germline, CDR1 is GTSNPN, CDR2 SVGIG (reference sequence). The CDR3 extends over 15 amino acids. CDR3: CAWTAEKGGESEQYF. The CDR3 DNA reads TGTGCCTGGACGGCGGAGAAAGGGGGGGAGAGCGAGCAGTACTTC.

This clonotype was observed a single time. The CDR3 DNA reads TGTGCCAGCTCACAGGGGCCCAGCACAGATACGCAGTATTTT. Residues: CASSQGPSTDTQYF. The chain joins TRBV18 to TRBJ2-3; D is perhaps TRBD1 (5 bases). Germline lookup yields CDR1 KGHSH and CDR2 LQKENI. Between the trimmed V and J ends, which lost 4 bases and 0 bases, there was a span of 8 bases. The CDR3 is made up of 14 amino acids.

V gene TRBV7-9 combines with J gene TRBJ1-4; no reliable D call. CDR3 length: 15 amino acids. Germline CDR1 and CDR2: SEHNR and FQNEAQ (reference sequence). Trimming removed 2 bases from V and 5 bases from J, with 12 bases in between. The CDR3 loop is CASSLRGDGNEKLFF. CDR3 in DNA: TGTGCCAGCAGCTTACGTGGAGACGGAAATGAAAAACTGTTTTTT. The whole variable domain, filled in from reference TRBV7-9 and TRBJ1-4, reads DTGVSQNPRHKITKRGQNVTFRCDPISEHNRLYWYRQTLGQGPEFLTYFQNEAQLEKSRLLSDRFSAERPKGSFSTLEIQRTEQGDSAMYLCASSLRGDGNEKLFFGSGTQLSVL.

Only one count was recorded for this clonotype. The rearrangement uses TRBV27 and TRBJ2-2; no reliable D call. Trimming stripped 3 bases from V and 2 bases from J, with 7 bases between. Germline lookup yields CDR1 MNHEY and CDR2 SMNVEV (reference sequence). The CDR3 runs to 14 residues. Here the CDR3 reads CASSFYRNTGELFF. CDR3 DNA sequence: TGTGCCAGCAGTTTCTACAGAAACACCGGGGAGCTGTTTTTT.

This chain connects TRBV4-1 to TRBJ2-1; perhaps TRBD2 as D (6 bases). The CDR3 runs to 15 residues. The germline V gene has CDR1 MGHRA and CDR2 YSYEKL. V lost 0 bases to trimming and J lost 8 bases, with 14 bases between them. CDR3 DNA sequence: TGCGCCAGCAGCCAAGAACGTGCTAGCGTCGATGAGCAGTTCTTC. Its translation: CASSQERASVDEQFF.

The J gene is TRBJ2-7, the V gene TRBV12-3 or TRBV12-4; TRBD1 is a possible D gene (6 bases). This CDR3 comprises 12 residues. V shed 5 bases and J shed 5 bases, with 10 bases lying between them. As DNA, the CDR3 is TGTGCCAGCAGTCGACGGACAGACGAGCAGTACTTC. Translated: CASSRRTDEQYF.

This clonotype appeared once. The chain uses TRBV20-1 and TRBJ2-5; TRBD2 agrees at 10 bases. Germline V lookup: CDR1 DFQATT, CDR2 SNEGSKA (reference sequence). The J segment lost 1 base and the V segment lost 5 bases, leaving 4 bases of the junction unmatched. The CDR3 is 14 residues long. The CDR3 here is CSALAGAIQETQYF. The DNA of the CDR3 is TGCAGTGCTCTAGCGGGGGCGATCCAAGAGACCCAGTACTTC.

The rearrangement uses TRBV12-3 or TRBV12-4 and TRBJ1-5; 10 nucleotides match TRBD1. After removal of 6 bases from V and 5 bases from J, the junction contained 4 bases not matched to a gene. This CDR3 comprises 14 residues. CDR3 amino acids: CASRRQGAYQPQHF. CDR3 nucleotides: TGTGCCAGCAGAAGACAGGGGGCCTATCAGCCCCAGCATTTT.

J is TRBJ2-5 and V is TRBV5-4, with D possibly TRBD2 on 9 matching bases. This CDR3 contains 20 residues. The germline gives CDR1 SGHNT, CDR2 YYREEE (reference sequence). V lost 4 bases and J lost 3, with 31 bases in between. DNA of the CDR3: TGTGCCAGCAGCCGACCTCCAGGGGGCAGGGGTAGCGGGGGAGAAGAGACCCAGTACTTC. It codes for CASSRPPGGRGSGGEETQYF. The full variable domain, its missing parts supplied by reference TRBV5-4 and TRBJ2-5, is ETGVTQSPTHLIKTRGQQVTLRCSSQSGHNTVSWYQQALGQGPQFIFQYYREEENGRGNFPPRFSGLQFPNYSSELNVNALELDDSALYLCASSRPPGGRGSGGEETQYFGPGTRLLVL.

This clonotype was detected only once. The gene calls are TRBV7-9 and TRBJ1-3; D is undetermined. The CDR3 is made up of 15 amino acids. The V and J ends lost 7 bases and 0 bases respectively, with 13 bases between them. CDR1 is SEHNR, CDR2 FQNEAQ, per germline (reference sequence). CDR3 nucleotides: TGTGCCAGCACCTGGCGAGGAAGCTCTGGAAACACCATATATTTT. This translates into CASTWRGSSGNTIYF.

The V gene is TRBV5-1, the J gene TRBJ2-2; 8 bases line up with TRBD2. Per the germline V gene, CDR1 is SGHRS and CDR2 is YFSETQ. This CDR3 region has 15 residues. V lost 3 bases, J lost 4 bases, and 5 bases stayed unmatched. CDR3 residues: CASSSIAGRTGELFF. The CDR3 DNA sequence: TGCGCCAGCAGCTCCATAGCGGGGCGCACCGGGGAGCTGTTTTTT.

This chain connects TRBV4-3 to TRBJ2-2; 7 nucleotides align to TRBD1. V gave up 7 bases and J gave up 7 bases; unmatched junction bases: 6. This CDR3 has 13 residues. CDR1 is LGHNA, CDR2 YSLEER, per germline. The CDR3 coding sequence is TGCGCCAGCACTTCCAGGGGGATCGGGGAGCTGTTTTTT. Its translation: CASTSRGIGELFF.

The rearrangement links TRBV4-1 to TRBJ1-3; D is unresolved. V shed 1 base and J shed 0 bases, with 7 bases lying between them. In germline, CDR1 is MGHRA, CDR2 YSYEKL. This CDR3 has 15 amino acids. In nucleotides, the CDR3 is TGCGCCAGCAGCCAAGTCGGCGTCTCTGGAAACACCATATATTTT. Translating it yields CASSQVGVSGNTIYF.

This rearrangement joins TRBV29-1 to TRBJ2-7; no clear D. Germline CDR1 and CDR2: SQVTM and ANQGSEA. Trimming pared 5 bases from V and 5 bases from J, leaving 13 bases between. CDR3 length: 12 residues. This CDR3 reads CSVYSTFDEQYF. The CDR3 region has the DNA TGCAGCGTTTACAGTACGTTCGACGAGCAGTACTTC.

The chain has TRBV6-2 or TRBV6-3 and TRBJ1-1, with 8 positions matching TRBD1. V trimming: 4 bases; J trimming: 5 bases; junction bases outside the gene matches: 6. CDR1 is MNHEY and CDR2 is SVGEGT in the germline V gene. This CDR3 is 14 amino acids long. The CDR3 DNA sequence: TGTGCCAGCAGTTGGACAGGGATGGGGACTGAAGCTTTCTTT. Residues: CASSWTGMGTEAFF.

The genes are TRBV6-2 or TRBV6-3 and TRBJ2-2; weak D call: TRBD1 (6 bases). V was shortened by 2 bases and J by 4 bases, with 11 bases between the two germline ends. Germline V lookup: CDR1 MNHEY, CDR2 SVGEGT. The CDR3 consists of 15 residues. CDR3 nucleotides: TGTGCCAGCAGTTACGGCAGGGGTGGCACCGGGGAGCTGTTTTTT. Translation: CASSYGRGGTGELFF.

J is TRBJ2-7 and V is TRBV7-9; 10 bases agree with TRBD1. Germline lookup yields CDR1 SEHNR and CDR2 FQNEAQ (reference sequence). CDR3 size: 15 residues. J was trimmed by 3 bases and V by 4 bases; bases with no gene match: 6. The CDR3 spells CASSSSWTGGYEQYF. DNA for the CDR3: TGTGCCAGCAGCTCATCCTGGACAGGGGGCTACGAGCAGTACTTC.

The chain links TRBV29-1 to TRBJ1-5; D may be TRBD1 (6 bases). The CDR3 length is 13 residues. The V end was cut by 7 bases, the J end by 3 bases, with 13 bases between. The germline V gene has CDR1 SQVTM and CDR2 ANQGSEA. The CDR3 sequence: CSALTGLNQPQHF. DNA for the CDR3: TGCAGCGCCCTGACAGGCCTCAATCAGCCCCAGCATTTT.

The CDR3: CASSLPGAGANVLTF. In nucleotides, the CDR3 is TGTGCCAGCAGTTTGCCAGGGGCCGGGGCCAACGTCCTGACTTTC. The chain combines TRBV28 with TRBJ2-6, with D possibly being TRBD1 (6 bases). Trimming took off 3 bases at V and 4 bases at J, with 10 bases between the two ends. The germline gives CDR1 MDHEN, CDR2 SYDVKM. The CDR3 is 15 amino acids.

The chain uses TRBV20-1 and TRBJ2-1; 8 nucleotides match TRBD1. Germline CDR1 is DFQATT and CDR2 is SNEGSKA (reference sequence). This CDR3 contains 13 residues. Trimming cost V 6 bases and J 2 bases; bases outside gene matches: 3. This chain's CDR3 is CSALTGAYNEQFF. The CDR3 DNA reads TGCAGTGCCTTGACAGGGGCCTACAATGAGCAGTTCTTC.

The J gene is TRBJ1-2, the V gene TRBV9; TRBD1 might be the D (5 bases). CDR3 size: 14 residues. V was shortened by 2 bases and J by 5 bases, with 13 bases between the two germline ends. Germline V gene sequence: CDR1 SGDLS, CDR2 YYNGEE. The CDR3 loop reads CASSVSGREYGYTF. CDR3 sequence (DNA): TGTGCCAGCAGCGTGTCAGGGAGGGAATATGGCTACACCTTC.

The genes are TRBV20-1 and TRBJ2-7; D gene ambiguous. The germline V and J ends were trimmed by 6 bases and 0 bases, with 12 bases remaining between them. Germline V lookup: CDR1 DFQATT, CDR2 SNEGSKA (reference sequence). This CDR3 region has 13 residues. The CDR3 nucleotides are TGCAGTGCCCCGACGGGCAGCTCCTACGAGCAGTACTTC. It encodes CSAPTGSSYEQYF.

The chain recombines TRBV4-3 with TRBJ1-4; D unresolved. The CDR3 runs to 16 residues. V dropped 0 bases and J dropped 4 bases, with 12 bases sitting between them. The V gene's germline CDR1 is LGHNA and CDR2 YSLEER. The CDR3 protein is CASSQESGRDNEKLFF. Here the CDR3 DNA reads TGCGCCAGCAGCCAAGAGTCCGGGAGGGATAATGAAAAACTGTTTTTT.

The gene calls are TRBV27 and TRBJ1-4; a weak D match, TRBD1 (5 bases). The CDR3 totals 12 residues. V shed 3 bases and J shed 10 bases, with 9 bases lying between them. Germline V gene lookup returns CDR1 MNHEY and CDR2 SMNVEV (reference sequence). The CDR3 DNA reads as TGTGCCAGCAGTTTGGGGGGTGGAAAACTGTTTTTT. This encodes CASSLGGGKLFF.

V usage is TRBV29-1 and J usage is TRBJ2-5, with TRBD1 identical over 11 bases. The CDR3 has 13 residues. Trimming at V came to 5 bases and at J to 5 bases, leaving 4 bases not matched to a gene. Per the germline V gene, CDR1 is SQVTM and CDR2 is ANQGSEA. The CDR3 reads CSVRGQGGETQYF. CDR3 DNA sequence: TGCAGCGTTCGGGGACAGGGGGGCGAGACCCAGTACTTC.

V is TRBV11-1 and J is TRBJ2-7; 9 bases line up with TRBD2. The CDR3 contains 14 residues. J was trimmed by 5 bases and V by 6 bases; bases with no gene match: 8. CDR1 SGHAT and CDR2 FQDESV come from the germline V gene (reference sequence). The DNA for the CDR3 is TGTGCCAGCAGTTCGGGACTAGCTCGCGACGAGCAGTACTTC. Its translation: CASSSGLARDEQYF.

The table lists this clonotype with a count of one. V gene TRBV3-1 combines with J gene TRBJ1-1; no definite D call. The V and J ends lost 2 bases and 5 bases respectively, with 12 bases between them. Germline-derived CDR1 and CDR2 are LGHDT and YNNKEL (reference sequence). The CDR3 is 14 amino acids. CDR3 sequence reads: CASSQQHLGTEAFF. CDR3 sequence (DNA): TGTGCCAGCAGCCAACAGCATCTGGGTACTGAAGCTTTCTTT. Looking up the rest from reference TRBV3-1 and TRBJ1-1 gives the full variable domain: DTAVSQTPKYLVTQMGNDKSIKCEQNLGHDTMYWYKQDSKKFLKIMFSYNNKELIINETVPNRFSPKSPDKAHLNLHINSLELGDSAVYFCASSQQHLGTEAFFGQGTRLTVV.

V and J are TRBV18 and TRBJ1-5, with 10 nucleotides matching TRBD1. CDR1 is KGHSH and CDR2 is LQKENI in the germline V gene. The CDR3 runs 15 residues. V dropped 1 base and J dropped 9; count of bases not matched to a gene: 6. Here the CDR3 DNA reads TGTGCCAGCTCACCACAGCCGACAGGGGGCCGGCCCCAGCATTTT. Encoded protein: CASSPQPTGGRPQHF.

The V gene is TRBV29-1, the J gene TRBJ2-3; 8 nucleotides line up with TRBD1. V lost 5 bases to trimming and J lost 7 bases; unmatched junction nucleotides: 8. Germline CDR1 and CDR2: SQVTM and ANQGSEA. This CDR3 has 13 amino acids. The CDR3 DNA sequence: TGCAGCGTTAGATGGACAGGGTCAAATACGCAGTATTTT. Protein: CSVRWTGSNTQYF.